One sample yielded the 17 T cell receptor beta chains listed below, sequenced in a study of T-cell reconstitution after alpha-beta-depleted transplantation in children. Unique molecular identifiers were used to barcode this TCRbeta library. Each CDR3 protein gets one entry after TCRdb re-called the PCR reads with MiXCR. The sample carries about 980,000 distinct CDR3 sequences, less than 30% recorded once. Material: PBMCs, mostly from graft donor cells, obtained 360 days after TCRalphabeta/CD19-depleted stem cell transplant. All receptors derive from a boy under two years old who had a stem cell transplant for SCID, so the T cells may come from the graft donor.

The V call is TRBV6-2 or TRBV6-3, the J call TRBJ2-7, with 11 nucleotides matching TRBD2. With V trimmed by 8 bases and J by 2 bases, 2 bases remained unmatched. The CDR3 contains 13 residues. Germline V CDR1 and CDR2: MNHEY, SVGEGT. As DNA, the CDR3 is TGTGCCAGCCGACTAGCGGGGACCTACGAGCAGTACTTC. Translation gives CASRLAGTYEQYF.

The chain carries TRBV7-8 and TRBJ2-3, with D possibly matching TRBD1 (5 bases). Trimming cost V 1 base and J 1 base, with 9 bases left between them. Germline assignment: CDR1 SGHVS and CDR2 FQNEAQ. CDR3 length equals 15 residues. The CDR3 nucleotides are TGTGCCAGCAGCTTAGGACAGAGCGGCACAGATACGCAGTATTTT. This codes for CASSLGQSGTDTQYF.

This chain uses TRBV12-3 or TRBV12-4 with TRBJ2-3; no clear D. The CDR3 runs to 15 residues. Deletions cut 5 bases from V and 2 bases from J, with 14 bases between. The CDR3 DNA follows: TGTGCCAGCAGTAACGACGGAATCCCCACAGATACGCAGTATTTT. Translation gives CASSNDGIPTDTQYF.

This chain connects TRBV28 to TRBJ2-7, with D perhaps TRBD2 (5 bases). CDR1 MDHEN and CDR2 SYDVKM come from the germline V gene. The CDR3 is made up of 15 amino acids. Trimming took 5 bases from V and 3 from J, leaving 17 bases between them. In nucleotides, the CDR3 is TGTGCCAGCAGTCGCCCCGGGGAGACGGGCTACGAGCAGTACTTC. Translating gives CASSRPGETGYEQYF.

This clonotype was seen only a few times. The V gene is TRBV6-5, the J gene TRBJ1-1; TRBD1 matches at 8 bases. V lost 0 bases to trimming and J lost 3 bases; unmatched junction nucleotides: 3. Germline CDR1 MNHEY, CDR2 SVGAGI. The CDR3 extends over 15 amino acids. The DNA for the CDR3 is TGTGCCAGCAGTTACTCGGGGACAGGTGACACTGAAGCTTTCTTT. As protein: CASSYSGTGDTEAFF.

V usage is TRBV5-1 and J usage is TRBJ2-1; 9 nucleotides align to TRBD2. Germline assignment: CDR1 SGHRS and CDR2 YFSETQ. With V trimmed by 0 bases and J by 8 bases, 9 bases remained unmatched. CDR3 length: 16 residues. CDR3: CASSLGSSGADHEQFF. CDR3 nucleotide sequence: TGCGCCAGCAGCTTGGGATCTAGCGGGGCCGATCATGAGCAGTTCTTC.

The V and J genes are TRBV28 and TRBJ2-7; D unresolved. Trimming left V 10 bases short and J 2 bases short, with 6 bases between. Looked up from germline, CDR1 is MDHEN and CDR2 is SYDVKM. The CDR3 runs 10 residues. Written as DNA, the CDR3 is TGTGCCACCTCCGCCTACGAGCAGTACTTC. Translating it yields CATSAYEQYF.

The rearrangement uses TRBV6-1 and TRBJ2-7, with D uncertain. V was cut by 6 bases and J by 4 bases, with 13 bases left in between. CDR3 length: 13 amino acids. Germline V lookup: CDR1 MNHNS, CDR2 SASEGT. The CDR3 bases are TGTGCCAGCAGCCCCCTCTGGTGGTACGAGCAGTACTTC. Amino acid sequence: CASSPLWWYEQYF.

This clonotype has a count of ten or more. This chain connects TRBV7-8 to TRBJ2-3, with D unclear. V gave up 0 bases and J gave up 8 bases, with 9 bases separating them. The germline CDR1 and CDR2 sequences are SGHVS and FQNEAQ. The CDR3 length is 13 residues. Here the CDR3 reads CASSLARGGTQYF. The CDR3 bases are TGTGCCAGCAGCTTAGCGCGAGGTGGTACGCAGTATTTT. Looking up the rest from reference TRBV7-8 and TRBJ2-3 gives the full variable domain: GAGVSQSPRYKVAKRGQDVALRCDPISGHVSLFWYQQALGQGPEFLTYFQNEAQLDKSGLPSDRFFAERPEGSVSTLKIQRTQQEDSAVYLCASSLARGGTQYFGPGTRLTVL.

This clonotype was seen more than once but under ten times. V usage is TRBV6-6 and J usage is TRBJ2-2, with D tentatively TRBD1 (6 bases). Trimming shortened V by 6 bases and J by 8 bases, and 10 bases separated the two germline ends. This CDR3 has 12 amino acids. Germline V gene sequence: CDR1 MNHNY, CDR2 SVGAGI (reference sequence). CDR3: CASRKGVGELFF. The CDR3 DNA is TGTGCCAGCAGAAAGGGGGTTGGGGAGCTGTTTTTT.

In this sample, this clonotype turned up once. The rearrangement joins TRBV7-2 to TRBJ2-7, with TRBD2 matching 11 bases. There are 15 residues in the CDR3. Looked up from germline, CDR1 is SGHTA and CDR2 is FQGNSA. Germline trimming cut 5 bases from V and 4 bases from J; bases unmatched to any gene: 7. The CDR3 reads CASSRRLAGKYEQYF. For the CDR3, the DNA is TGTGCCAGCAGCCGACGACTAGCGGGGAAATACGAGCAGTACTTC.

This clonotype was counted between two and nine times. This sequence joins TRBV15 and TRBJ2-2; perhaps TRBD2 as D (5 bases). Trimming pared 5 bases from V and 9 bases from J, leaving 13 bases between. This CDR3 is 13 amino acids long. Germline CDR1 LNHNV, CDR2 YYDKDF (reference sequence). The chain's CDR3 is CATSSGGWRELFF. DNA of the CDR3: TGTGCCACCAGCTCCGGCGGGTGGAGGGAGCTGTTTTTT.

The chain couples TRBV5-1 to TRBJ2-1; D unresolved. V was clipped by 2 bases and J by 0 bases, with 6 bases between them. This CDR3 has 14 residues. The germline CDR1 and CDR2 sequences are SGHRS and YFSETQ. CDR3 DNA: TGCGCCAGCAGCTTTCAGTACTCCTACAATGAGCAGTTCTTC. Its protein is CASSFQYSYNEQFF.

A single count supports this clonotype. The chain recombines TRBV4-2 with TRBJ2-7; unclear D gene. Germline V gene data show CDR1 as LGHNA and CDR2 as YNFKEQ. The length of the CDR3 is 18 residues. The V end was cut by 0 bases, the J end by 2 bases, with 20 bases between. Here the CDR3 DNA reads TGTGCCAGCAGCCAAGAAATCTGGGTAGGCGCCGGCGCCTACGAGCAGTACTTC. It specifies CASSQEIWVGAGAYEQYF.

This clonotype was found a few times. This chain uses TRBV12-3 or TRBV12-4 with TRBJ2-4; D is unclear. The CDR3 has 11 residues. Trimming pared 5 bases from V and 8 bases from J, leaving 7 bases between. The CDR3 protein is CASSPKDIQYF. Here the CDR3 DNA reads TGTGCCAGCAGTCCGAAAGACATTCAGTACTTC.

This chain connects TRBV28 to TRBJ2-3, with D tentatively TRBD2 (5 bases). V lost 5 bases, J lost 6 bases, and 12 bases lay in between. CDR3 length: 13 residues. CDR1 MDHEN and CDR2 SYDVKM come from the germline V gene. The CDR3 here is CASSPTNGDTQYF. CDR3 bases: TGTGCCAGCAGTCCGACTAATGGGGATACGCAGTATTTT.

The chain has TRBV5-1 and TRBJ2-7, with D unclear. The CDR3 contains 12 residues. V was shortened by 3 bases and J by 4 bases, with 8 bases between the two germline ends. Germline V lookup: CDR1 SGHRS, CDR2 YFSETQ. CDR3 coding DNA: TGCGCCAGCAGCTCCGGGTATTACGAGCAGTACTTC. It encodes CASSSGYYEQYF.